This TCR beta chain stems from a study of regulatory and conventional T cells in RAG deficiency (dated by TCRdb to about 2017). As for the study more broadly: Autoimmunity is frequently linked to hypomorphic RAG mutations in combined immunodeficiency or atypical SCID. High-throughput TCR beta sequencing was used to compare the repertoire diversity and composition of Treg, conventional CD4+ and CD8+ T cells between RAG-deficient patients and healthy controls.

The germline ends are 11 bases apart after V is trimmed by 5 bases and J by 0 bases. The CDR3 sequence holds 15 residues, the cysteine and phenylalanine included. The kept DNA is CDR3 alone, 45 bases in frame from the first base. Looking up the germline V gene (reference sequence) yields CDR1 LNHNV and CDR2 YYDKDF. To note about this clone: Its antigen remains undetermined. The sample holds no much larger clone one base away, and base qualities are not on file.

Before genomic DNA extraction, conventional CD4+ T cells were purified from blood as CD25-low CD127-high cells. The study included eight patients with RAG deficiency: one had SCID, two had Omenn syndrome and five had combined immunodeficiency or atypical SCID. Receptors were amplified or captured by the immunoSEQ multiplex PCR assay. Genomic DNA from the sorted T-cell subsets was used to amplify rearranged TCR beta chain products, which were then sequenced. In the original analysis: Shannon entropy and Simpson indices were used to measure the diversity of productive TCR beta rearrangements in each repertoire. To gauge clonal expansion, the frequencies of the 100 most abundant productive TCR beta clonotypes among total reads were added together. The TRB repertoires were evaluated with a self-reactivity index based on amino acid usage at CDR3beta positions 6 and 7. Two-way ANOVA was used for repertoire analyses, while Student t or Mann-Whitney tests were used for flow cytometric analyses. Here the immuneACCESS table is served through TCRdb, limited to in-frame sequences with V and J called. Missing clones are a known gap in these copies; in checked studies unresolved V genes cover under half, and the rest lacks a known reason. Clone size and the V and J calls come from that table; the DNA yielded D and trimming. The sample table shows approximately 10,000 clones, and 90% to 95% are seen once. The top ten constitute more than 1.4% of the sample.

What the work shows at the level of the full study, not this receptor alone: Compared with control T-cell subpopulations, the RAG-deficient patients had markedly lower Shannon entropy and higher Simpson indices. All patient T-cell subsets had shorter CDR3 lengths; Omenn syndrome patients showed >80% Treg-Tconv repertoire overlap at nucleotide and amino acid level. For some subjects, some analyses of T-cell subsets were not performed. Compared with controls, Omenn syndrome and CID/AS patients had around 96-fold fewer unique TCR beta sequences in Treg cells, whereas the reduction in the other subsets was approximately 10-fold. In Omenn syndrome patients, sorted CD25-high CD127-low cells may represent peripherally activated cells rather than bona fide Treg cells.

The chain couples TRBV15 to TRBJ2-1; the best D guess is TRBD1, with 5 bases matching. The sequence was collected from a human donor with RAG deficiency presenting as severe combined immunodeficiency. Sequenced input: CD4+ effector T cells sorted from blood. The CDR3 reads CATSQGRSSYNEQFF. In nucleotides, the sequence is TGTGCCACCAGCCAGGGCCGTAGCTCCTACAATGAGCAGTTCTTC. Supplemented by the reference TRBV15 and TRBJ2-1 proteins around the CDR3, the complete variable domain is DAMVIQNPRYQVTQFGKPVTLSCSQTLNHNVMYWYQQKSSQAPKLLFHYYDKDFNNEADTPDNFQSRRPNTSFCFLDIRSPGLGDTAMYLCATSQGRSSYNEQFFGPGTRLTVL.